This T cell receptor beta chain emerged from a study of response to subunit inactivated influenza vaccine. Germline CDR1 reads SQVTM; CDR2 reads ANQGSEA. CDR3 size: 14 residues. The V and J ends lost 7 bases and 0 bases, in that order; junction bases with no gene match: 7. Via MiXCR, TCRdb re-called the RT-PCR reads, giving one row per CDR3 protein. Of just under 550,000 distinct CDR3 sequences in the sample, around 25% are singletons; the top ten hold 2.5% to 3%. In addition, the sample was reused for a study of T cells expressing NK-cell markers. In that study: What made the TCR beta cDNA was 5'RACE template switching with UMIs. Dominant NKG2C+ clonotype frequencies of roughly 1.0-7.0% of CD8+ T cells were measured in five or six donors.

This material consisted of CD4+ T cells sorted from PBMCs, taken 12 days after vaccination. The clonotype originates from a man aged 45-60 years who received an inactivated influenza vaccine. The V call is TRBV29-1, the J call TRBJ2-5; 8 bases line up with TRBD1. CDR3 DNA: TGCAGCGGAAGGGACAGGCGGGACCAAGAGACCCAGTACTTC. Translation: CSGRDRRDQETQYF.